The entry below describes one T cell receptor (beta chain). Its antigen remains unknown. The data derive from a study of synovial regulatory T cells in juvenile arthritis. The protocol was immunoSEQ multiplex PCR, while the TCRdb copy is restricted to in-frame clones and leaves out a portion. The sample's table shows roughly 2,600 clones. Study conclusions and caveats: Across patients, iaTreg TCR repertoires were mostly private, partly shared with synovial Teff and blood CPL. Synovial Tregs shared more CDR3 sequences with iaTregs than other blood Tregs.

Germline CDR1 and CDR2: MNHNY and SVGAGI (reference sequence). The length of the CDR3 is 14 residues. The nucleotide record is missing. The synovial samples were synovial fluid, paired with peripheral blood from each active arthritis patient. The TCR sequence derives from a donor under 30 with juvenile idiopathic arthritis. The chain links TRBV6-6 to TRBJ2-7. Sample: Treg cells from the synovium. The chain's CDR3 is CASSLPGTDYEQYF.